Described below is a single T cell receptor beta chain sequence and its context. Its antigen is still unknown. This entry belongs to a study of CD8 T cells in ankylosing spondylitis. Using quantitative 5'-RACE with molecular barcodes, the authors made TCR beta libraries. Via MiXCR, TCRdb re-called the 5' RACE reads, giving one row per CDR3 protein. This sample has around 770,000 distinct CDR3 sequences, with 10% to 15% found just once. Findings and limits, study-wide: What appeared characteristic of ankylosing spondylitis blood was a TCR beta motif of fewer than ten highly homologous variants. Enrichment of disease-linked clones was reportedly significant in matched ankylosing spondylitis synovial fluid. With a CD8+ phenotype, disease-linked clones were relatively rare in peripheral blood.

Sequences were obtained from blood, either unsorted or a sorted T cell fraction (not recorded which). This TCR derives from a male donor with ankylosing spondylitis.

CDR3 in amino acids: CASSLQISGANVLTF. CDR3 in DNA: TGCGCCAGCAGCTTGCAGATCTCTGGGGCCAACGTCCTGACTTTC. The chain uses TRBV5-1 and TRBJ2-6; D unresolved. Trimming cost V 1 base and J 0 bases, with 5 bases left between them. The V gene's germline CDR1 is SGHRS and CDR2 YFSETQ. CDR3 length: 15 amino acids.